A single sample is the source of the 12 T cell receptor beta chains below, sequenced in a study of regulatory T cells in long-lasting Graves disease. Time point: persistent/refractory GD, antithyroid drugs over 5 years with positive TRAb. Generation of the TCR library employed RNA extracted from PBMCs. Construction of the TCR beta libraries employed iRepertoire HTBI primers in conjunction with Arm-PCR of CDR3 regions. One entry per CDR3 protein, called by TCRdb with MiXCR from the multiplex PCR reads. The sample lists more than 650,000 distinct CDR3 sequences; about 32% were seen once. The sample in question was peripheral blood mononuclear cells (PBMCs), obtained when the disease was refractory, from a patient treated with antithyroid drugs. These receptors were collected from a female donor with Graves disease.

This clonotype was recorded at least ten times. CDR3 residues: CASSESGRRSYGYTF. The CDR3 DNA sequence: TGTGCCAGCAGTGAGTCGGGGAGAAGGAGCTATGGCTACACCTTC. This chain uses TRBV6-1 with TRBJ1-2, with unresolved D. CDR1 MNHNS and CDR2 SASEGT come from the germline V gene. The CDR3 covers 15 residues. Trimming took off 3 bases at V and 4 bases at J, with 15 bases between the two ends.

The CDR3: CASGKGGTGELFF. The DNA of the CDR3 is TGTGCCAGCGGCAAAGGAGGAACCGGGGAGCTGTTTTTT. The chain is built from TRBV6-1 and TRBJ2-2; D may be TRBD2 (5 bases). V was cut by 8 bases and J by 5 bases, with 12 bases left in between. The germline V gene has CDR1 MNHNS and CDR2 SASEGT. This CDR3 comprises 13 residues.

V is TRBV19 and J is TRBJ2-5; 13 nucleotides align to TRBD2. The germline gives CDR1 LNHDA, CDR2 SQIVND (reference sequence). This CDR3 is 16 amino acids long. V gave up 1 base and J gave up 5 bases; unmatched junction bases: 4. The CDR3 sequence is CASSIGLTSGGETQYF. Written as DNA, the CDR3 is TGTGCCAGTAGTATAGGTCTGACTAGCGGGGGGGAGACCCAGTACTTC. The full variable domain, rest sourced from reference TRBV19 and TRBJ2-5, is DGGITQSPKYLFRKEGQNVTLSCEQNLNHDAMYWYRQDPGQGLRLIYYSQIVNDFQKGDIAEGYSVSREKKESFPLTVTSAQKNPTAFYLCASSIGLTSGGETQYFGPGTRLLVL.

The rearrangement links TRBV7-9 to TRBJ2-5, with TRBD2 as a possible D gene (6 bases). Per germline, CDR1 SEHNR and CDR2 FQNEAQ (reference sequence). The CDR3 extends over 15 amino acids. V lost 5 bases and J 5 bases, leaving 18 bases between the germline ends. CDR3: CASSLGSKEGETQYF. The CDR3 DNA sequence: TGTGCCAGCAGCCTCGGGTCCAAGGAGGGGGAGACCCAGTACTTC.

This clonotype was seen many times. The V call is TRBV27, the J call TRBJ1-1; TRBD1 is a possible D gene (5 bases). The CDR3 contains 14 residues. Germline V gene sequence: CDR1 MNHEY, CDR2 SMNVEV (reference sequence). With 2 bases removed from V and 3 bases from J, the gap between germline ends came to 10 bases. The chain's CDR3 is CASSLQGGDTEAFF. For the CDR3, the DNA is TGTGCCAGCAGTTTACAGGGAGGCGACACTGAAGCTTTCTTT.

J is TRBJ2-7 and V is TRBV7-2; TRBD1 matches 8 bases. V was pared by 7 bases and J by 0 bases, with 8 bases of the junction left unmatched. This CDR3 spans 15 amino acids. The germline gives CDR1 SGHTA, CDR2 FQGNSA. The CDR3 DNA follows: TGTGCCAGCACCTCAAGGACAGGGCGCTCCTACGAGCAGTACTTC. It yields the protein CASTSRTGRSYEQYF.

Concerning this clonotype: The junction does not match germline at one end; this may be a read error. V and J are TRBV7-3 and TRBJ2-7, with D hard to call. Germline lookup yields CDR1 SGHTA and CDR2 FQGTGA. The CDR3 runs to 13 residues. The CDR3 spells CASSLKAAYGQYF. DNA for the CDR3: TGTGCCAGCAGCTTAAAGGCAGCCTACGGGCAGTACTTC. Full variable domain (remainder filled in from reference TRBV7-3 and TRBJ2-7): GAGVSQTPSNKVTEKGKYVELRCDPISGHTALYWYRQSLGQGPEFLIYFQGTGAADDSGLPNDRFFAVRPEGSVSTLKIQRTERGDSAVYLCASSLKAAYGQYFGPGTRLTVT.

This clonotype was detected a few times. The chain links TRBV12-3 or TRBV12-4 to TRBJ1-5; a weak D match, TRBD1 (6 bases). The CDR3 runs to 14 residues. Between the trimmed V and J ends, which lost 7 bases and 4 bases, there was a span of 14 bases. The DNA for the CDR3 is TGTGCCAGCAAGCAGGGGATTCGGAATCAGCCCCAGCATTTT. Translation gives CASKQGIRNQPQHF.

This clonotype was counted at least ten times. V and J are TRBV20-1 and TRBJ1-5; D is unresolved. The CDR3 runs to 14 residues. Trimming pared 7 bases from V and 7 bases from J, leaving 20 bases between. The germline gives CDR1 DFQATT, CDR2 SNEGSKA (reference sequence). The CDR3 is CSGVARIGIQPQHF. The CDR3 bases are TGCAGTGGGGTGGCGCGTATCGGGATACAGCCCCAGCATTTT.

The chain is built from TRBV19 and TRBJ1-5; 9 bases agree with TRBD1. J gave up 0 bases and V 5 bases, and 5 bases lay outside the gene matches. This CDR3 is 16 amino acids long. Germline loops: CDR1 LNHDA, CDR2 SQIVND (reference sequence). CDR3 residues: CASSADRGYSNQPQHF. CDR3 DNA: TGTGCCAGTAGTGCTGACAGGGGGTATAGCAATCAGCCCCAGCATTTT.

This clonotype was detected only a few times. This chain connects TRBV5-6 to TRBJ1-2, with D perhaps matching TRBD1 (6 bases). Looked up from germline, CDR1 is SGHDT and CDR2 is YYEEEE. V was cut by 2 bases and J by 4 bases, with 9 bases left in between. The CDR3 has 13 residues. DNA for the CDR3: TGTGCCAGCAGCTTCCCACAGGGCTATGGCTACACCTTC. Translated, it gives CASSFPQGYGYTF.

V and J are TRBV13 and TRBJ2-6, with D unclear. This CDR3 has 15 amino acids. Between the trimmed V and J ends, which lost 5 bases and 2 bases, there was a span of 10 bases. Germline loops: CDR1 PRHDT, CDR2 FYEKMQ (reference sequence). The CDR3 bases are TGTGCCAGCAGCCCGATAAATCCTGGGGCCAACGTCCTGACTTTC. Translation: CASSPINPGANVLTF.